This T cell receptor beta chain is drawn from a study of T cells after yellow fever vaccination. Study-wide results and caveats: FACS-sorted repertoires could contain abundant clonotypes contaminating from the bulk population.

In this sample, this clonotype turned up many times. The antigen remains undetermined. V shed 2 bases and J 2 bases; nucleotides not matched to a gene: 3. This CDR3 comprises 16 residues. Germline CDR1 and CDR2: SGHDT and YYEEEE. TCRdb used MiXCR to reprocess the 5' RACE reads, holding one entry per CDR3 protein. Of around 27,000 distinct CDR3 sequences listed, approximately 4.7% are singletons. The chain links TRBV5-6 to TRBJ2-3; 12 bases are a match to TRBD2. Here the sequenced sample was CD8+ T cells sorted from PBMCs, taken 5 days after the yellow fever booster vaccination. The receptor was derived from a man aged 25-40 years who received the YFV17D yellow fever vaccine. The CDR3 reads CASSFGLAGLTDTQYF. The CDR3 coding sequence is TGTGCCAGCAGCTTCGGACTAGCGGGGCTCACAGATACGCAGTATTTT.